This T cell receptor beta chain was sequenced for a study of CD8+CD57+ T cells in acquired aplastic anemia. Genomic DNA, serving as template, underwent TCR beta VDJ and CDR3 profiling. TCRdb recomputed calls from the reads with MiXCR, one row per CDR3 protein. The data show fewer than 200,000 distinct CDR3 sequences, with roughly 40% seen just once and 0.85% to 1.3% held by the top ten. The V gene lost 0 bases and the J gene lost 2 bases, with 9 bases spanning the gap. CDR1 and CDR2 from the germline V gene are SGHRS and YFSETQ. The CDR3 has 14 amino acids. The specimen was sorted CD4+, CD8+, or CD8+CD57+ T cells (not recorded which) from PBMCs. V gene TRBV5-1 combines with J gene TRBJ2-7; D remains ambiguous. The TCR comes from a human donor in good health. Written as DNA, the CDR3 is TGCGCCAGCAGCTTGGGCACAGCTACCTACGAGCAGTACTTC. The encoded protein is CASSLGTATYEQYF.